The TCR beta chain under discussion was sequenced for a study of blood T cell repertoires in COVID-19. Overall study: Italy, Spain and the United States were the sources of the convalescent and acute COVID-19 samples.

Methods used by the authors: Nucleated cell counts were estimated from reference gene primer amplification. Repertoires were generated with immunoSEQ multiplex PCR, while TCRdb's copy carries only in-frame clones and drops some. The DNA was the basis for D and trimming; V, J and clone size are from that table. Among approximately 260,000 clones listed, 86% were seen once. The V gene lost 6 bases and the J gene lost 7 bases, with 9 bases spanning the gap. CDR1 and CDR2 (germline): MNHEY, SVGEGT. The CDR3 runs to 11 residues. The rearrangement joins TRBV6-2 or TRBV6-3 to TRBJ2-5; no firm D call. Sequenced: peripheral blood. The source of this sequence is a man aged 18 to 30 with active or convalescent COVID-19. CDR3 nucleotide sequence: TGTGCCAGCAGCCCGCGCGGGACCCAGTACTTC. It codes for CASSPRGTQYF.